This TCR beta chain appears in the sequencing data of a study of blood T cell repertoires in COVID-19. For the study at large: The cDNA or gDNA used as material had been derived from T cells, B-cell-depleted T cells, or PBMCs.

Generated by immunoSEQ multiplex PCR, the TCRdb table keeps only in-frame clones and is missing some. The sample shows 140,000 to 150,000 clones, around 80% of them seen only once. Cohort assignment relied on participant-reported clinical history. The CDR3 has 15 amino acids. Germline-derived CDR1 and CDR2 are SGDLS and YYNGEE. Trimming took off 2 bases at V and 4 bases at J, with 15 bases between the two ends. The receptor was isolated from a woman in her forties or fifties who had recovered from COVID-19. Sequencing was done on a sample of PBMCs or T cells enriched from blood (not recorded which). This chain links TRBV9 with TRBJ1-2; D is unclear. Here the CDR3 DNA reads TGTGCCAGCAGCGTCCCGGGAGGGCCTTCCTATGGCTACACCTTC. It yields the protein CASSVPGGPSYGYTF.